A few counts support the clone carrying this TCR beta chain. Its matching antigen is unknown. Each TCR beta library was made by quantitative 5'-RACE that incorporated molecular barcodes. TCRdb called the 5' RACE reads again in MiXCR, with one record for every CDR3 protein. The sample has 35,000 to 40,000 distinct CDR3 sequences; more than 15% are singletons. Germline-derived CDR1 and CDR2 are LGHNA and YSLEER. Deletions cut 0 bases from V and 6 bases from J, with 7 bases between. CDR3 length: 13 residues. The record originates from a study of CD8 T cells in ankylosing spondylitis. Study-level points and caveats: Disease-associated clones were reportedly significantly overrepresented in matched ankylosing spondylitis synovial fluid. Ankylosing spondylitis blood appeared to be characterized by a TCR beta motif of 8 or 9 highly homologous variants. Disease-linked clones displayed a CD8+ phenotype and appeared relatively rarely in peripheral blood.

The sample comprised blood. The genes are TRBV4-3 and TRBJ2-3, with D unresolved. The source is a male donor with ankylosing spondylitis or in good health (not recorded which). As DNA, the CDR3 is TGCGCCAGCAGCCAAGATACAGAGGATACGCAGTATTTT. This encodes CASSQDTEDTQYF.